The 7 T cell receptor beta chains given below trace back to one sample, sequenced in a study of neurological immune-mediated disorders. One entry per CDR3 protein, called by TCRdb with MiXCR from the 5' RACE reads. There are 55,000 or so distinct CDR3 sequences in the sample; around 4.4% occur only once, and about 3% lies in the top ten. The sequencing sample was made of PBMCs. The receptors stem from a man in his fifties or sixties with multiple sclerosis.

Ten or more counts support this clonotype. The J gene is TRBJ2-3, the V gene TRBV28, with TRBD2 identical over 13 bases. J was trimmed by 3 bases and V by 1 base; bases with no gene match: 7. Per germline, CDR1 MDHEN and CDR2 SYDVKM. The CDR3 loop spans 18 amino acids. The chain's CDR3 is CASSLLLAGGPRTDTQYF. Here the CDR3 DNA reads TGTGCCAGCAGTTTATTACTAGCGGGAGGGCCTAGGACAGATACGCAGTATTTT.

The chain has TRBV15 and TRBJ2-7, with D perhaps matching TRBD2 (6 bases). V shed 4 bases and J shed 7 bases, with 17 bases lying between them. From germline, CDR1 is LNHNV and CDR2 YYDKDF (reference sequence). The CDR3 runs to 14 residues. CDR3 bases: TGTGCCACCAGCATGCGCAGGGACTCCGAAGAGCAGTACTTC. Translated, it gives CATSMRRDSEEQYF.

This clonotype was picked up many times. The chain recombines TRBV28 with TRBJ2-7, with TRBD2 matching over 8 bases. V trimming: 7 bases; J trimming: 6 bases; junction bases outside the gene matches: 14. This CDR3 contains 15 residues. The germline gives CDR1 MDHEN, CDR2 SYDVKM. CDR3 amino acids: CASTAWREALGEQYF. The DNA for the CDR3 is TGTGCCAGCACTGCCTGGCGGGAGGCCCTCGGCGAGCAGTACTTC.

This clonotype was recorded at least ten times. The chain uses TRBV15 and TRBJ2-7; the D call may be TRBD1 or TRBD2 (5 bases each). CDR3 length: 15 amino acids. V lost 1 base to trimming and J lost 5 bases, with 15 bases between them. From germline, CDR1 is LNHNV and CDR2 YYDKDF (reference sequence). CDR3 nucleotides: TGTGCCACCAGCAGAGGGGACGTCCCGGGCAACGAGCAGTACTTC. Protein product: CATSRGDVPGNEQYF.

Remarks on this clonotype: Likely a read error: the CDR3 ends without its conserved phenylalanine or tryptophan. The chain carries TRBV7-2 and TRBJ2-1; D uncertain. Germline loops: CDR1 SGHTA, CDR2 FQGNSA. V was clipped by 4 bases and J by 4 bases, with 17 bases between them. The CDR3 contains 16 residues. The CDR3 spells CASSSPNRAMYNEQFN. The CDR3 coding sequence is TGTGCCAGCAGCTCGCCTAATAGAGCCATGTACAATGAGCAGTTCAAC.

Ten or more counts support this clonotype. The J gene is TRBJ1-1, the V gene TRBV4-2; possible D gene TRBD1, 6 bases. The ends were cut back, 0 bases at V and 1 base at J, with 12 bases in the middle. CDR1 LGHNA and CDR2 YNFKEQ come from the germline V gene. The CDR3 runs to 16 residues. CDR3 in amino acids: CASSQDRGGTNTEAFF. CDR3 in DNA: TGTGCCAGCAGCCAAGATAGGGGGGGAACGAACACTGAAGCTTTCTTT.

This clonotype was seen ten or more times. The chain recombines TRBV7-9 with TRBJ2-1; 11 nucleotides match TRBD2. Unmatched junction bases numbered 14, after V lost 5 bases and J lost 5 bases. The CDR3 contains 18 residues. Germline CDR1 is SEHNR and CDR2 is FQNEAQ (reference sequence). CDR3 protein: CASSPIAGGPSLHNEQFF. The CDR3 nucleotides are TGTGCCAGCAGCCCCATAGCGGGGGGGCCGTCTCTTCACAATGAGCAGTTCTTC.